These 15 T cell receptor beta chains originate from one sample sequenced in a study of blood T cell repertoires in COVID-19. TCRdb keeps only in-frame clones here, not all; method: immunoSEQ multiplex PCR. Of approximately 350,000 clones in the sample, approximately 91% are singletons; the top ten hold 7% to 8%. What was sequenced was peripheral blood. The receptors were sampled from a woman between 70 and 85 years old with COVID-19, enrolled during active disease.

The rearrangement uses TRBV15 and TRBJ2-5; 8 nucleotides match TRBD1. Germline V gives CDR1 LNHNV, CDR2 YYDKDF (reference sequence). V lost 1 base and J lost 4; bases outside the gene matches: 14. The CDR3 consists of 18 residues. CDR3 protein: CATSRVGLPVTGVETQYF. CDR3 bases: TGTGCCACCAGCAGAGTGGGCCTACCTGTGACAGGGGTAGAGACCCAGTACTTC.

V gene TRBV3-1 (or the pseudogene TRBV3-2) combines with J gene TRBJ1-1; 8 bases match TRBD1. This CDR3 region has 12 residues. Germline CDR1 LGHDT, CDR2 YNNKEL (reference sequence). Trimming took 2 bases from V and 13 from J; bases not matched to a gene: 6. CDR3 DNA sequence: TGTGCCAGCAGCCAACGGCAGGGGGCAGTTTTCTTT. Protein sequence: CASSQRQGAVFF.

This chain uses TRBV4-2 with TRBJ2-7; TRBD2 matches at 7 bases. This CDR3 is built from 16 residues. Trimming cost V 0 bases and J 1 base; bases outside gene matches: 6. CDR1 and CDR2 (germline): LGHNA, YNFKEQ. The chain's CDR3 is CASSQEYGGKSYEQYF. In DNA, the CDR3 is TGTGCCAGCAGCCAAGAATACGGGGGGAAATCCTACGAGCAGTACTTC.

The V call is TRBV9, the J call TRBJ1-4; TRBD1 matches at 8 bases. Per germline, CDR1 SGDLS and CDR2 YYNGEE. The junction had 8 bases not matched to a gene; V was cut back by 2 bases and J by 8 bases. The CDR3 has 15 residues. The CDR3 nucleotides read TGTGCCAGCAGCGTTGGAGGACAGGGAAGGGAAAAACTGTTTTTT. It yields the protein CASSVGGQGREKLFF.

The CDR3 loop is CASSTGATYQETQYF. The CDR3 nucleotides read TGTGCCAGTAGTACAGGGGCAACTTACCAAGAGACCCAGTACTTC. The chain is built from TRBV19 and TRBJ2-5; possible D gene TRBD1, 6 bases. The V and J ends lost 4 bases and 0 bases respectively, with 12 bases between them. The germline V gene encodes CDR1 LNHDA and CDR2 SQIVND (reference sequence). The CDR3 spans 15 residues.

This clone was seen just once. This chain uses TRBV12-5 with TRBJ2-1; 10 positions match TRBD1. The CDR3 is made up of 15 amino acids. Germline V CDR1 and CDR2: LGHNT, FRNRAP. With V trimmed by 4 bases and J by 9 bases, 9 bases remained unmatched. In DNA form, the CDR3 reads TGTGCTAGTGGTTCCTCGGGACAGGGGATCTCTGAGCAGTTCTTC. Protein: CASGSSGQGISEQFF.

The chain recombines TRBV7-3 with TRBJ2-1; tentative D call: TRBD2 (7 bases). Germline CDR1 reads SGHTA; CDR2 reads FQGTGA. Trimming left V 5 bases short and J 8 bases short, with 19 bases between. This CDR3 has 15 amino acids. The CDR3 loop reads CASSRLGGAPDEQFF. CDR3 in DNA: TGTGCCAGCAGCCGGTTGGGGGGGGCCCCCGATGAGCAGTTCTTC. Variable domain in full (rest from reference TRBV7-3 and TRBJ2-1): GAGVSQTPSNKVTEKGKYVELRCDPISGHTALYWYRQSLGQGPEFLIYFQGTGAADDSGLPNDRFFAVRPEGSVSTLKIQRTERGDSAVYLCASSRLGGAPDEQFFGPGTRLTVL.

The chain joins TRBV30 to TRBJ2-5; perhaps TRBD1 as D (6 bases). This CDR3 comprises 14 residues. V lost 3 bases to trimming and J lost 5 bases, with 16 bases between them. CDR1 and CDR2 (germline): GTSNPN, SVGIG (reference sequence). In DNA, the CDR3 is TGTGCCTGGAGATTTCCAGGGGATCGGGAGACCCAGTACTTC. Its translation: CAWRFPGDRETQYF.

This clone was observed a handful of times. CDR3 nucleotides: TGTGCCAGCGGGCAGGGGAGGACAGGTTATGGCTACACCTTC. Protein product: CASGQGRTGYGYTF. The V call is TRBV27, the J call TRBJ1-2; 7 bases match TRBD1. CDR3 length: 14 residues. V shed 8 bases and J 5 bases; nucleotides not matched to a gene: 11. In germline, CDR1 is MNHEY, CDR2 SMNVEV (reference sequence).

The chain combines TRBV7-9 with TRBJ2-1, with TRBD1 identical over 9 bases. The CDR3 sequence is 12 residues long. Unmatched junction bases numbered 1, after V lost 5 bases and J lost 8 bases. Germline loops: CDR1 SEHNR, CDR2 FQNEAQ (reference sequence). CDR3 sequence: CASSRTGDEQFF. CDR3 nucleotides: TGTGCCAGCAGCCGGACAGGGGATGAGCAGTTCTTC.

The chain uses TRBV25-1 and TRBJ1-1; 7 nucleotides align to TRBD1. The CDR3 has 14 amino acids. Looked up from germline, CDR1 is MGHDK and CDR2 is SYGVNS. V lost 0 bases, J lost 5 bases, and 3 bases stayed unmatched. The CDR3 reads CASSEYARGTEAFF. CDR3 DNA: TGTGCCAGCAGTGAATATGCCAGGGGGACTGAAGCTTTCTTT.

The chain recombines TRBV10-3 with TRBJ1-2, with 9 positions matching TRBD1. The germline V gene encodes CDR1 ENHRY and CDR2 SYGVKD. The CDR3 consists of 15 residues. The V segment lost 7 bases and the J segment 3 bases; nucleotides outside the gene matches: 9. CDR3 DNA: TGTGCCATCACCACAACAGGGGGCGGGTACTATGGCTACACCTTC. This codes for CAITTTGGGYYGYTF.

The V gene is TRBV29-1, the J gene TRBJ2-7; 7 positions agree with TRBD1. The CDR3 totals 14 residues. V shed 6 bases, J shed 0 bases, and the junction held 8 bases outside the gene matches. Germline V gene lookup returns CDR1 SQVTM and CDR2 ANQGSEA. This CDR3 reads CSVTDREFSYEQYF. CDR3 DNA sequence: TGCAGCGTGACCGACAGGGAGTTCTCCTACGAGCAGTACTTC.

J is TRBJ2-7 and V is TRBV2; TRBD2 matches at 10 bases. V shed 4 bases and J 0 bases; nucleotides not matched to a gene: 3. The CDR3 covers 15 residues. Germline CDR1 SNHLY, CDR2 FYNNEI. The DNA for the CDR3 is TGTGCCAGCAGTGCTAGCGGGGGCCCCTCCTACGAGCAGTACTTC. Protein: CASSASGGPSYEQYF.

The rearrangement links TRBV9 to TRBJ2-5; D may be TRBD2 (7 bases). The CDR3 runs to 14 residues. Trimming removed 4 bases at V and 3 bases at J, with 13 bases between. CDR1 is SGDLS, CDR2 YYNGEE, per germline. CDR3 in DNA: TGTGCCAGCAGCAAGGGGGGGACCGAAGAGACCCAGTACTTC. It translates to CASSKGGTEETQYF. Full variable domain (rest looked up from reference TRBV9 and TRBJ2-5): DSGVTQTPKHLITATGQRVTLRCSPRSGDLSVYWYQQSLDQGLQFLIQYYNGEERAKGNILERFSAQQFPDLHSELNLSSLELGDSALYFCASSKGGTEETQYFGPGTRLLVL.